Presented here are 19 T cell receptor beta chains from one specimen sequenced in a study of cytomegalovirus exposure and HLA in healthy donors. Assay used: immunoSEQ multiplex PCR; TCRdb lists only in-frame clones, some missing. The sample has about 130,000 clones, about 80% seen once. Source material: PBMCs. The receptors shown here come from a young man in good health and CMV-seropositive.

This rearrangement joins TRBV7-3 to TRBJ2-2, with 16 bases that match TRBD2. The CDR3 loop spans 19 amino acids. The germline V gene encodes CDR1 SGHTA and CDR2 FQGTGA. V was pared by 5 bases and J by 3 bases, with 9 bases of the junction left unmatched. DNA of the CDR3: TGTGCCAGCAGCACCCGTCCGGGACTAGCGGGAGGGTACACCGGGGAGCTGTTTTTT. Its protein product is CASSTRPGLAGGYTGELFF. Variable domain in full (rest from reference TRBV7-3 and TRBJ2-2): GAGVSQTPSNKVTEKGKYVELRCDPISGHTALYWYRQSLGQGPEFLIYFQGTGAADDSGLPNDRFFAVRPEGSVSTLKIQRTERGDSAVYLCASSTRPGLAGGYTGELFFGEGSRLTVL.

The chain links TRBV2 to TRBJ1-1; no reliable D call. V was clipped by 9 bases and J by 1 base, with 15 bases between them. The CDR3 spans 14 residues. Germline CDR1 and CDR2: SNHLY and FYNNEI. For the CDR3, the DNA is TGTGCCAGTAGAATACAGCAGACGAACACTGAAGCTTTCTTT. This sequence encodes CASRIQQTNTEAFF.

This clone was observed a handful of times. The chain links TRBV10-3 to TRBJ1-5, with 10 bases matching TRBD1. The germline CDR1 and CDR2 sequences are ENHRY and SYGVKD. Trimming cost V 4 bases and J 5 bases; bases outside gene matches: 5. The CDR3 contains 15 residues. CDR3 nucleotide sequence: TGTGCCATCAGTGCCCGGGACAGGGGAGATCAGCCCCAGCATTTT. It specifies CAISARDRGDQPQHF.

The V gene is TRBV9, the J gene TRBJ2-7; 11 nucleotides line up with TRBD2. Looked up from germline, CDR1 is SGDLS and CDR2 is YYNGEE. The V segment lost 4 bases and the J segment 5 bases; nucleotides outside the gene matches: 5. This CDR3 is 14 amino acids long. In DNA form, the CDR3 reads TGTGCCAGCAGCCCGACTAGCGGGGTCCACGAGCAGTACTTC. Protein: CASSPTSGVHEQYF.

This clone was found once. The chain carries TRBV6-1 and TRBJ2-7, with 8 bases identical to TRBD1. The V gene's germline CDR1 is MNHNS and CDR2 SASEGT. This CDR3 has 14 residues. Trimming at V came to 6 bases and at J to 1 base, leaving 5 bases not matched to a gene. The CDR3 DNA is TGTGCCAGCAGCCTTGACAGGGGATCCTACGAGCAGTACTTC. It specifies CASSLDRGSYEQYF.

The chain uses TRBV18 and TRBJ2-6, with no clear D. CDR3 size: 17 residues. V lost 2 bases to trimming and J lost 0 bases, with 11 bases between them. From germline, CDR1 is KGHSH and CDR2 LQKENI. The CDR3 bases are TGTGCCAGCTCACCAGCAGGATTCCTCTCTGGGGCCAACGTCCTGACTTTC. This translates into CASSPAGFLSGANVLTF.

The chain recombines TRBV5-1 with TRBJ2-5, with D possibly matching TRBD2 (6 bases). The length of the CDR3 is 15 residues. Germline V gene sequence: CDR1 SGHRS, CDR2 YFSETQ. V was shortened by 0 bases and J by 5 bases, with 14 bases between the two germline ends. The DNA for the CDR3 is TGCGCCAGCAGCTTGGATCGGGGGTCACGGGAGACCCAGTACTTC. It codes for CASSLDRGSRETQYF.

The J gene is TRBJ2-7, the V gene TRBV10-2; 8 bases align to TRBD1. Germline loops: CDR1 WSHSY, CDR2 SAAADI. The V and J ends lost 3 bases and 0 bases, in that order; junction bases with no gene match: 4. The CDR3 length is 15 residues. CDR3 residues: CASSDATGVSYEQYF. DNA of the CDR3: TGCGCCAGCAGTGATGCGACAGGGGTCTCCTACGAGCAGTACTTC.

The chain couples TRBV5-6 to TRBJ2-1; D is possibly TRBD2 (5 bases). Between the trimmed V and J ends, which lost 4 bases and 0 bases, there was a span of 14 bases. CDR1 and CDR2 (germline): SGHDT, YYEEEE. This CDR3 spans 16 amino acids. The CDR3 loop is CASSAGGGSSYNEQFF. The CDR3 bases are TGTGCCAGCAGCGCCGGAGGCGGTAGCTCCTACAATGAGCAGTTCTTC.

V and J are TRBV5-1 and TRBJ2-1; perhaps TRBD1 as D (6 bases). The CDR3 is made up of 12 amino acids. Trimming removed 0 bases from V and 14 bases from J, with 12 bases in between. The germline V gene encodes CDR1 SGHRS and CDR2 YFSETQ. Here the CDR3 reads CASSLVGGWEFF. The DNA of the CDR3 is TGCGCCAGCAGCTTGGTTGGGGGCTGGGAGTTCTTC.

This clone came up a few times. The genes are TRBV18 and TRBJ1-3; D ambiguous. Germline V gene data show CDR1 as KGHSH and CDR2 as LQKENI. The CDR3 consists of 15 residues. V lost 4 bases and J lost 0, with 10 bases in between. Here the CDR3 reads CASSLDNSSGNTIYF. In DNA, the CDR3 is TGTGCCAGCTCACTCGACAATAGCTCTGGAAACACCATATATTTT.

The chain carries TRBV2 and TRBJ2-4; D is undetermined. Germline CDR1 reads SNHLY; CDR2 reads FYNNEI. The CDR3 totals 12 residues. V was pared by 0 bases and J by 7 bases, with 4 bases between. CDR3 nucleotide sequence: TGTGCCAGCAGTGAAGCCCAGAACATTCAGTACTTC. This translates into CASSEAQNIQYF. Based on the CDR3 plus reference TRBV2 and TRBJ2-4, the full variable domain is EPEVTQTPSHQVTQMGQEVILRCVPISNHLYFYWYRQILGQKVEFLVSFYNNEISEKSEIFDDQFSVERPDGSNFTLKIRSTKLEDSAMYFCASSEAQNIQYFGAGTRLSVL.

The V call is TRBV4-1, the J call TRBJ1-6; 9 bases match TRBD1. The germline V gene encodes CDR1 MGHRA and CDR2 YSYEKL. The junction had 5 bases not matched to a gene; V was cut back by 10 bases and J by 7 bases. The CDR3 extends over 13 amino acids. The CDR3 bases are TGCGCCACCCAGGGACAGGGCAATTCACCCCTCCACTTT. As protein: CATQGQGNSPLHF.

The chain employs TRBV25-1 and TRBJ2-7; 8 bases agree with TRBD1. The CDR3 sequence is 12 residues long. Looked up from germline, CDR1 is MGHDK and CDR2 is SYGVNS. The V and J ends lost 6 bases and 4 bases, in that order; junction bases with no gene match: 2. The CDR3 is CASSRDRYEQYF. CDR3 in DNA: TGTGCCAGCAGCCGGGACAGGTACGAGCAGTACTTC.

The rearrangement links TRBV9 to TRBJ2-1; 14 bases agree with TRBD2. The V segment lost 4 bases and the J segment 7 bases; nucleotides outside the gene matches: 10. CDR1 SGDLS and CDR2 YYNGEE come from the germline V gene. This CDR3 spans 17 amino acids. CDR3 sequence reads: CASSPLTSGGARNEQFF. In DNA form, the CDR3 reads TGTGCCAGCAGCCCCCTGACTAGCGGGGGGGCAAGGAATGAGCAGTTCTTC.

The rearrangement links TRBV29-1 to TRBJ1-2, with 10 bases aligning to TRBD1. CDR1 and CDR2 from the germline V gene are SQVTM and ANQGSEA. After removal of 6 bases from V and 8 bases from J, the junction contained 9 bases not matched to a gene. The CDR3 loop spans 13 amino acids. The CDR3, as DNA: TGCAGCGTAACCGGGACAGGGGATCTGGGCTACACCTTC. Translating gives CSVTGTGDLGYTF.

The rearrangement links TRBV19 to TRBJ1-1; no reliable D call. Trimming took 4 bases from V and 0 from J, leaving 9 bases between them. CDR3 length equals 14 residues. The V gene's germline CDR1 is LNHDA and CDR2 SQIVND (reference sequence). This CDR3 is CASSTPGMNTEAFF. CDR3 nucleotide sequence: TGTGCCAGTAGTACACCGGGAATGAACACTGAAGCTTTCTTT. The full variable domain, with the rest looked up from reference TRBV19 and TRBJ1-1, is DGGITQSPKYLFRKEGQNVTLSCEQNLNHDAMYWYRQDPGQGLRLIYYSQIVNDFQKGDIAEGYSVSREKKESFPLTVTSAQKNPTAFYLCASSTPGMNTEAFFGQGTRLTVV.

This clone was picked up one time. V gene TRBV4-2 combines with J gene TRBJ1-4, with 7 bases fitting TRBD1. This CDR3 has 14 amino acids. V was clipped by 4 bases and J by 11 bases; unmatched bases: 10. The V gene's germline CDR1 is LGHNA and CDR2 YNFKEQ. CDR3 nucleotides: TGTGCCAGCAGCCCAAGACAGGGACTGGAGAAACTGTTTTTT. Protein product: CASSPRQGLEKLFF.

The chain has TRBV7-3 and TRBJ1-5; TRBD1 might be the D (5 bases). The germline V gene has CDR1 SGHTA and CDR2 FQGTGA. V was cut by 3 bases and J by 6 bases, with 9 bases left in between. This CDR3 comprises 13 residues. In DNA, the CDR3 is TGTGCCAGCAGCTTGACTCAGGGTCAGCCCCAGCATTTT. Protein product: CASSLTQGQPQHF. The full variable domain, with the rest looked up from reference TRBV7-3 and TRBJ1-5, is GAGVSQTPSNKVTEKGKYVELRCDPISGHTALYWYRQSLGQGPEFLIYFQGTGAADDSGLPNDRFFAVRPEGSVSTLKIQRTERGDSAVYLCASSLTQGQPQHFGDGTRLSIL.